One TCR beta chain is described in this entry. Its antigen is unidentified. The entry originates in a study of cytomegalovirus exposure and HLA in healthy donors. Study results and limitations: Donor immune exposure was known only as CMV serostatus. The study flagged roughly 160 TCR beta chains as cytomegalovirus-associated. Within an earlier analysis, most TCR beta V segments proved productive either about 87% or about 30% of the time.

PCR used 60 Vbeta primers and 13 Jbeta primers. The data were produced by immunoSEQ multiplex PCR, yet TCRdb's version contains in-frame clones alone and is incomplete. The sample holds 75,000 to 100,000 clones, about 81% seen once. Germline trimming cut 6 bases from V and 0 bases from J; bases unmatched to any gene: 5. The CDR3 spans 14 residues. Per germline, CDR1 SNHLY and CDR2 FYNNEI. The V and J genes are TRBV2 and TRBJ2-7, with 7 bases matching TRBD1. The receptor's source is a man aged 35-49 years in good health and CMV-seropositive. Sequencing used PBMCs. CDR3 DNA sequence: TGTGCCAGCAGATTGGGACAGATCTCCTACGAGCAGTACTTC. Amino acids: CASRLGQISYEQYF.